This T cell receptor (beta chain) was sequenced during a study of shared clonotypes between healthy human individuals. Germline loops: CDR1 KGHSH, CDR2 LQKENI. The CDR3 has 15 amino acids. The ends were cut back, 5 bases at V and 0 bases at J, with 12 bases in the middle. Genomic DNA belonging to each subset was distributed in equal measure over several immunoSEQ plates. Here immunoSEQ multiplex PCR was the method, and the copy in TCRdb shows in-frame clones only, minus some. There are a few million clones in the sample; around 95% occur only once, and approximately 1.6% lies in the top ten. Note on this clone: The target antigen is unknown.

Study findings and constraints: Represented genetic and exposure-history diversity was restricted by having few donors.

The naive CD8 population came from CD45RO-negative cells selected for CCR7, without terminally differentiated effector memory CD45RA+ cells. The clonotype comes from a man in his late teens or twenties in good health. Some clones in this sample may be carry-over from other donors' samples. The sample taken for sequencing was naive CD8+ T cells from PBMCs. V usage is TRBV18 and J usage is TRBJ2-3; a possible D gene is TRBD1 (6 bases). The CDR3 loop is CASSEGGPSTDTQYF. For the CDR3, the DNA is TGTGCCAGCTCAGAAGGGGGACCTAGCACAGATACGCAGTATTTT. Based on the CDR3 plus reference TRBV18 and TRBJ2-3, the full variable domain is NAGVMQNPRHLVRRRGQEARLRCSPMKGHSHVYWYRQLPEEGLKFMVYLQKENIIDESGMPKERFSAEFPKEGPSILRIQQVVRGDSAAYFCASSEGGPSTDTQYFGPGTRLTVL.